The table lists the clone carrying this T cell receptor (beta chain) with a few counts. No antigen is known for it. The data belong to a study of T-cell memory formation after mild COVID-19. Background on the study: TCR clusters were mostly donor specific.

TCRdb re-called the 5' RACE reads with MiXCR, one entry per CDR3 protein. The sample has roughly 410,000 distinct CDR3 sequences; 20% to 25% are singletons. Study-wide findings and caveats: The SARS-CoV-2 specificity of second-wave clones reaching peak at day 37 remained unverified.

V was trimmed by 3 bases and J by 3 bases, leaving 20 bases between them. Germline V gene sequence: CDR1 SGHRS, CDR2 YFSETQ. The CDR3 spans 17 residues. V gene TRBV5-1 combines with J gene TRBJ2-3; either TRBD1 or TRBD2 may supply D (6 bases each). The TCR sequence derives from an adult woman who had mild COVID-19 (a few samples of this study predate the infection). Cell type and time point are not known. The sequencing input was PBMCs or a T cell subset sorted from them (not recorded which). CDR3 in amino acids: CASSSRGPEILTDTQYF. As DNA, the CDR3 is TGCGCCAGCAGCTCCCGGGGGCCCGAGATTTTGACAGATACGCAGTATTTT.